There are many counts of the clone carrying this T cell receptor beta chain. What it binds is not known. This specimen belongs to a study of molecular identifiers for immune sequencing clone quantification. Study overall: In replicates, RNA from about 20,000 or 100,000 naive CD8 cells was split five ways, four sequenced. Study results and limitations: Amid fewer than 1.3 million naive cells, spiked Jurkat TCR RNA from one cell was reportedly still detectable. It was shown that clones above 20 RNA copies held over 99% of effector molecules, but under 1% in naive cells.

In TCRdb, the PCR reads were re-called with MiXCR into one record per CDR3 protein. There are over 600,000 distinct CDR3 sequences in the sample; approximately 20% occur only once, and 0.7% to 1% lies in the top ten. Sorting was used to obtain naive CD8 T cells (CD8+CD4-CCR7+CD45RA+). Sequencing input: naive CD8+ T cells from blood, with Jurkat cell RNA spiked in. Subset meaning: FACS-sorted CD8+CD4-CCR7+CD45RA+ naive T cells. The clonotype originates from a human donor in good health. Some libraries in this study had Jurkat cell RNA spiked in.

The CDR3 loop reads CASSVLAGDYEQYF. In nucleotides, the CDR3 is TGTGCCAGCAGCGTCTTAGCGGGGGACTACGAGCAGTACTTC. The chain couples TRBV7-9 to TRBJ2-7; 9 bases map to TRBD2. Germline CDR1 and CDR2: SEHNR and FQNEAQ (reference sequence). CDR3 length: 14 residues. J lost 3 bases, V lost 5 bases, and 5 bases had no gene match.